The clone carrying this T cell receptor (beta chain) came up many times. What it binds is unknown. A read error may produce the germline difference seen at one junction end. This sample is drawn from a study of T-cell reconstitution after alpha-beta-depleted transplantation in children. As it was prepared, the TCRbeta library received unique molecular identifiers. TCRdb reprocessed the PCR reads via MiXCR and lists one record per CDR3 protein. The repertoire consists of 150,000 to 200,000 distinct CDR3 sequences, with 5% to 6.5% occurring once and the leading ten covering about 4.4%. Findings and caveats of the study: Surviving recipient T cells and thymic progenitors underlay high day-60 TCRbeta diversity in some patients. Reportedly, only several hundred clones from non-depleted graft cells drove alpha-beta T-cell counts at about two months. T cells produced anew were the main source of T-cell counts and diversity one year after transplant.

CDR1 is SGHRS and CDR2 is YFSETQ in the germline V gene. This CDR3 has 15 residues. The gene calls are TRBV5-1 and TRBJ1-2, with TRBD1 matching 8 bases. The receptor was derived from a girl less than two years old with combined immunodeficiency, due to receive a stem cell transplant. The sample consisted of PBMCs, taken before TCRalphabeta/CD19-depleted stem cell transplant. CDR3 sequence reads: CASSLDRGGSYGYTF. The CDR3 DNA follows: TGCGCCAGCAGCCTCGACAGGGGTGGGAGCTATGGCTACACTTTC.